This is a list of T cell receptor beta chains from one sample in a study of Graves' ophthalmopathy and Graves' hyperthyroidism. TCRdb called the multiplex PCR reads again in MiXCR, with one record for every CDR3 protein. The data contain around 1.1 million distinct CDR3 sequences, approximately 35% of them singletons. Source material: peripheral blood or thyroid tissue (not recorded which). Receptors originate from an adult man with Graves' hyperthyroidism. Both conserved end residues are part of each CDR3. The D gene is left open where the match is weak. Some rows have no size entry. The others give once, few or many, or a class for an expanded clone.

d_gene: .
abundance: .
v_gene: TRBV11-2
j_gene: TRBJ2-7
CDR3aa: CASRTDSSEQYF
CDR3nt: TGTGCCAGCAGAACCGACAGTTCCGAGCAGTACTTC

d_gene: .
abundance: many
v_gene: TRBV5-1
j_gene: TRBJ2-2
CDR3aa: CASSSGHMNTGELFF
CDR3nt: TGCGCCAGCAGCTCGGGACATATGAACACCGGGGAGCTGTTTTTT

d_gene: .
abundance: many
v_gene: TRBV20-1
j_gene: TRBJ1-6
CDR3aa: CSAHARASYNSPLHF
CDR3nt: TGCAGTGCTCACGCGAGGGCCTCCTATAATTCACCCCTCCACTTT

d_gene: TRBD1
abundance: .
v_gene: TRBV11-2
j_gene: TRBJ2-5
CDR3aa: CASSPQGALGQYF
CDR3nt: TGTGCCAGCAGCCCACAGGGGGCGCTCGGCCAGTACTTC

d_gene: .
abundance: many
v_gene: TRBV29-1
j_gene: TRBJ1-5
CDR3aa: CSVPSSGEGVNNQPQHF
CDR3nt: TGCAGCGTCCCTTCATCCGGGGAGGGGGTAAACAATCAGCCCCAGCATTTT

d_gene: .
abundance: few
v_gene: TRBV4-1
j_gene: TRBJ2-7
CDR3aa: CASSQTDGSVEYEQYF
CDR3nt: TGCGCCAGCAGCCAAACCGATGGGTCAGTAGAATACGAGCAGTACTTC

d_gene: TRBD1
abundance: .
v_gene: TRBV2
j_gene: TRBJ2-7
CDR3aa: CARRRQGSGELYF
CDR3nt: TGTGCCAGGCGGAGACAGGGGTCCGGGGAGCTGTACTTC

d_gene: TRBD1
abundance: many
v_gene: TRBV7-3
j_gene: TRBJ1-4
CDR3aa: CASSLTGQGGEKLFF
CDR3nt: TGTGCCAGCAGCTTAACGGGACAGGGAGGCGAAAAACTGTTTTTT

d_gene: TRBD1
abundance: few
v_gene: TRBV20-1
j_gene: TRBJ1-5
CDR3aa: CSAPESRGHDQPQHF
CDR3nt: TGCAGTGCCCCAGAGAGCAGGGGGCACGATCAGCCCCAGCATTTT

d_gene: .
abundance: .
v_gene: TRBV4-1
j_gene: TRBJ1-1
CDR3aa: CASSQEKLNTEAFF
CDR3nt: TGTGCCAGCAGCCAAGAAAAGTTGAACACTGAAGCTTTCTTT

d_gene: .
abundance: many
v_gene: TRBV7-9
j_gene: TRBJ2-7
CDR3aa: CASSSTWPGDGYEQYF
CDR3nt: TGTGCCAGCAGCTCCACCTGGCCAGGGGACGGATACGAGCAGTACTTC

d_gene: TRBD2
abundance: few
v_gene: TRBV7-6
j_gene: TRBJ2-7
CDR3aa: CASSPSGTSGGFGAYEQYF
CDR3nt: TGTGCCAGCAGCCCCTCCGGGACTAGCGGTGGATTCGGCGCCTACGAGCAGTACTTC

d_gene: TRBD2
abundance: many
v_gene: TRBV11-2
j_gene: TRBJ2-7
CDR3aa: CASSSVAGNYEQYF
CDR3nt: TGTGCCAGCAGCTCCGTAGCGGGGAACTACGAGCAGTACTTC

d_gene: .
abundance: many
v_gene: TRBV7-9
j_gene: TRBJ1-1
CDR3aa: CASRPGQMNTEAFF
CDR3nt: TGTGCCAGCAGACCTGGACAGATGAACACTGAAGCTTTCTTT

d_gene: TRBD2
abundance: many
v_gene: TRBV19
j_gene: TRBJ2-5
CDR3aa: CASSIGGARETQYF
CDR3nt: TGTGCCAGTAGTATCGGGGGGGCGCGTGAGACCCAGTACTTC

d_gene: .
abundance: many
v_gene: TRBV19
j_gene: TRBJ2-7
CDR3aa: CASSDRDRTYEQYF
CDR3nt: TGTGCCAGTAGTGACCGGGACCGCACCTACGAGCAGTACTTC

d_gene: TRBD1
abundance: .
v_gene: TRBV11-2
j_gene: TRBJ2-7
CDR3aa: CASSQGVLGEQYF
CDR3nt: TGTGCCAGCAGTCAGGGGGTTCTGGGCGAGCAGTACTTC

d_gene: .
abundance: .
v_gene: TRBV11-2
j_gene: TRBJ1-2
CDR3aa: CASSLVAGRSDGYTF
CDR3nt: TGTGCCAGCAGCTTAGTGGCCGGTCGGTCGGATGGCTACACCTTC

d_gene: .
abundance: .
v_gene: TRBV9
j_gene: TRBJ1-2
CDR3aa: CASSVVQPNYGYTF
CDR3nt: TGTGCCAGCAGCGTTGTACAGCCTAACTATGGCTACACCTTC

d_gene: .
abundance: few
v_gene: TRBV5-8
j_gene: TRBJ2-2
CDR3aa: CASSPGVVRGTGELFF
CDR3nt: TGTGCCAGCAGCCCGGGTGTTGTTAGGGGCACCGGGGAGCTGTTTTTT

d_gene: .
abundance: .
v_gene: TRBV4-3
j_gene: TRBJ2-5
CDR3aa: CASSQEDGTQETQYF
CDR3nt: TGCGCCAGCAGCCAAGAGGACGGGACGCAAGAGACCCAGTACTTC

d_gene: .
abundance: .
v_gene: TRBV7-9
j_gene: TRBJ2-5
CDR3aa: CASSLEAWAAGETQYF
CDR3nt: TGTGCCAGCAGCTTAGAGGCGTGGGCGGCAGGGGAGACCCAGTACTTC

d_gene: .
abundance: many
v_gene: TRBV5-5
j_gene: TRBJ1-3
CDR3aa: CASSLGSLSGNTIYF
CDR3nt: TGCGCCAGCAGCTTGGGTAGCCTCTCTGGAAACACCATATATTTT

d_gene: .
abundance: .
v_gene: TRBV15
j_gene: TRBJ2-7
CDR3aa: CATSTRTRYEQYF
CDR3nt: TGTGCCACCAGCACCCGGACACGTTACGAGCAGTACTTC

d_gene: TRBD2
abundance: few
v_gene: TRBV28
j_gene: TRBJ2-5
CDR3aa: CASSLVVGLAGETQYF
CDR3nt: TGTGCCAGCAGTTTAGTTGTGGGACTAGCTGGAGAGACCCAGTACTTC

d_gene: .
abundance: .
v_gene: TRBV10-3
j_gene: TRBJ2-7
CDR3aa: CASSSWQVGPEQYF
CDR3nt: TGTGCCAGCAGTTCGTGGCAGGTAGGCCCCGAGCAGTACTTC

d_gene: TRBD2
abundance: many
v_gene: TRBV11-1
j_gene: TRBJ2-7
CDR3aa: CASSRTSGNLYEQYF
CDR3nt: TGTGCCAGCAGTCGGACTAGCGGGAATCTCTACGAGCAGTACTTC

d_gene: .
abundance: many
v_gene: TRBV6-2/TRBV6-3
j_gene: TRBJ1-2
CDR3aa: CASSYIPGSYTF
CDR3nt: TGTGCCAGCAGTTACATCCCGGGAAGCTACACCTTC

d_gene: .
abundance: .
v_gene: TRBV12-3/TRBV12-4
j_gene: TRBJ1-1
CDR3aa: CASSHIAGPRGTEAFF
CDR3nt: TGTGCCAGCAGTCACATAGCGGGTCCCCGGGGAACTGAAGCTTTCTTT

d_gene: TRBD1
abundance: .
v_gene: TRBV7-6
j_gene: TRBJ2-1
CDR3aa: CASSLAQGTEQFF
CDR3nt: TGTGCCAGCAGCTTAGCACAGGGGACGGAGCAGTTCTTC

d_gene: .
abundance: .
v_gene: TRBV2
j_gene: TRBJ2-5
CDR3aa: CASSLPVSGKEAQYF
CDR3nt: TGTGCCAGCAGTTTACCGGTTTCGGGCAAAGAGGCCCAGTACTTC

d_gene: .
abundance: many
v_gene: TRBV5-1
j_gene: TRBJ2-7
CDR3aa: CASSLAGQPAYEQYF
CDR3nt: TGCGCCAGCAGCTTGGCCGGGCAGCCCGCCTACGAGCAGTACTTC

d_gene: .
abundance: many
v_gene: TRBV5-1
j_gene: TRBJ1-1
CDR3aa: CASSLDRGLGAFF
CDR3nt: TGCGCCAGCAGCTTGGATAGGGGGTTAGGAGCTTTCTTT

d_gene: .
abundance: .
v_gene: TRBV25-1
j_gene: TRBJ2-1
CDR3aa: CASSLLARGYNEQFF
CDR3nt: TGTGCCAGCAGTTTGTTGGCGAGAGGGTACAATGAGCAGTTCTTC

d_gene: .
abundance: few
v_gene: TRBV14
j_gene: TRBJ2-7
CDR3aa: CASSQEASLVHEQYF
CDR3nt: TGTGCCAGCAGCCAAGAGGCAAGTTTGGTACACGAGCAGTACTTC

d_gene: TRBD1
abundance: many
v_gene: TRBV5-1
j_gene: TRBJ2-7
CDR3aa: CASSRTDRGFYEQYF
CDR3nt: TGCGCCAGCAGCCGGACGGACAGGGGGTTCTACGAGCAGTACTTC

d_gene: .
abundance: few
v_gene: TRBV6-2/TRBV6-3
j_gene: TRBJ1-1
CDR3aa: CASSYSKTEKAFF
CDR3nt: TGTGCCAGCAGTTACTCGAAAACGGAGAAAGCTTTCTTT

d_gene: .
abundance: .
v_gene: TRBV6-1
j_gene: TRBJ2-7
CDR3aa: CASSQYEEAGFYEQYF
CDR3nt: TGTGCCAGCAGCCAGTACGAAGAGGCCGGTTTCTACGAGCAGTACTTC

d_gene: .
abundance: many
v_gene: TRBV7-2
j_gene: TRBJ2-7
CDR3aa: CASSLEGGPSYEQYF
CDR3nt: TGTGCCAGCAGCTTAGAAGGGGGTCCTTCCTACGAGCAGTACTTC

d_gene: .
abundance: .
v_gene: TRBV25-1
j_gene: TRBJ2-5
CDR3aa: CASSGRDPQETQYF
CDR3nt: TGTGCCAGCAGTGGGCGGGACCCACAAGAGACCCAGTACTTC

d_gene: TRBD1
abundance: .
v_gene: TRBV7-9
j_gene: TRBJ1-5
CDR3aa: CASSGTGVNQPQHF
CDR3nt: TGTGCCAGCAGTGGGACAGGGGTAAATCAGCCCCAGCATTTT

d_gene: TRBD2
abundance: few
v_gene: TRBV29-1
j_gene: TRBJ2-7
CDR3aa: CSAGESRGGSGQYF
CDR3nt: TGCAGCGCCGGGGAGTCGCGGGGGGGCTCTGGGCAGTACTTC

d_gene: TRBD1
abundance: many
v_gene: TRBV20-1
j_gene: TRBJ1-6
CDR3aa: CSARDRGPAPLHF
CDR3nt: TGCAGTGCTAGGGACAGGGGTCCTGCACCCCTCCACTTT